This T cell receptor beta chain was captured in a study of shared clonotypes between healthy human individuals (TCRdb year 2020). In the study overall: The cohort included three men and a couple of women between 18 and 49 years of age. To estimate repertoire size and how much clonotypes are shared between individuals, the study performed deep sequencing of blood TCR repertoires from roughly five healthy adults. Each donor's leukapheresis produced roughly between about 0.9 and 9.5 billion PBMCs. For each donor, CD4 naive and CD4 memory were each run on three plates, CD8 naive on two plates, and CD8 memory on one plate. Different laboratories and diverse techniques were used to prepare libraries and sequence TCR repertoires, to increase sequencing depth and limit assay-specific biases. Summary of the overall study and its limitations: The small number of donors limited the genetic and exposure-history diversity represented. Pairwise subsampling led to the expectation that sequencing depth would affect the degree of clonotype sharing among donors. Clonotypes shared by all four sorted-subset donors showed higher generation probabilities than non-shared clonotypes. Sampling was restricted to blood, and TCR repertoires in tissues likely differ from the TCR repertoires found in blood. About 5% of naive CD4, around 4% of naive CD8, roughly 2.4% of memory CD4, and roughly 0.4% of memory CD8 clonotypes were shared across several donors. Estimated clonotype richness was generally larger for naive than for memory subsets. Rarefaction of sorted-subset datasets indicated incomplete sequencing despite the large sequencing depth.

Using the deep immunoSEQ assay, multiplex PCR amplified TCR CDR3 regions from genomic DNA. Genomic DNA extracted from each cell subset was distributed evenly over all wells of several immunoSEQ 96-well plates, and each plate served as one replicate. Each replicate PCR for sorted subsets received around 200 ng genomic DNA, equal to some 32,000 T cell genomes. Purified libraries were quantified with a Qubit 3.0 fluorometer, sized on a Bioanalyzer 2100, and re-quantified with the KAPA Library Quantification kit. Every immunoSEQ 96-well plate was sequenced on a separate single-read 150-cycle Illumina NextSeq 550 flow cell. Per the authors' processing: Because only junctional sequences without quality scores were contained in the immunoSEQ output, filtering matching that applied to full-length reads could not be performed. To assign V/J genes and CDR3, sequences were annotated against IMGT germline references using PyIR, a Python wrapper for IgBLAST v1.9. Reads with weak V/J assignments (E-value above 1e-6), missing CDR3, stop codons, out-of-frame junctions, or ambiguous translated residues were removed. V3J clonotypes were defined as sequences sharing an identical inferred V gene, J gene, and CDR3 amino acid sequence. Percentage overlap between repertoires was computed as shared unique clonotypes divided by the size of the smaller repertoire. RTK rarefaction, the Chao1 estimator, and Recon v2.1 estimates of unobserved clonotypes were used to assess repertoire richness. For all TCRbeta clonotypes obtained by the gDNA method from several donors, generation probabilities were computed with OLGA. In its TCRdb copy, this immuneACCESS table keeps in-frame sequences only and misses some clones. Where compared with another copy, unresolved V genes explain less than half of these, and the others have no known cause. V, J and clone size reflect that table, while D and trimming were determined from the DNA. The sample yields over a million clones; 95% to 97% were counted once. Of the sample, approximately 1.1% falls within the top ten clones.

About this clone itself: Its target antigen remains unknown. Base qualities are not recorded, but no much larger clone differs from it by a single base.

The donors were healthy, HIV-negative adults who had no recently reported acute infections or vaccinations. Every donor was a Caucasian adult living in Nashville, Tennessee, USA. CD4+ T cells were enriched by magnetic negative selection; naive cells were then positively selected on CD45RA, and the negative fraction formed the memory subset. Blood was collected by leukapheresis, and PBMCs were isolated by Ficoll-Histopaque density gradient centrifugation and then cryopreserved in liquid nitrogen vapor phase. Analytical flow cytometry was used to check the purity and quantity of every magnetically sorted T cell population. Genomic DNA was isolated from each sorted fraction and quantified by UV absorbance on a Nanodrop 2000c. The TCR sequence derives from a man aged 30-40 years in good health. Sequenced input: naive CD4+ T cells sorted from blood. The label giving this sample's cell subset or site can be read as: CD45RA+ positively selected.

DNA sequence: TGTGCCAGCATCCAAAACCGGTTGGGGGGAAACACCGGGGAGCTGTTTTTT. Translated, this is CASIQNRLGGNTGELFF. The chain is encoded by TRBV11-3 joined to TRBJ2-2; the best D guess is TRBD2, with 6 bases matching. V drops 7 bases and J drops 2 bases, leaving 20 bases in between. CDR1 SGHNT and CDR2 YENEEA are derived from the germline V gene. The CDR3, from cysteine to phenylalanine, totals 17 residues. Kept here is only the CDR3 DNA, which spans 51 bases and is read in frame from base 1.